This T cell receptor beta chain was obtained from a study of human T cells and chemical hapten exposure. In the study overall: Small pooled library volume differences chiefly drove per-sample TCR yield variation. General study results and limits: Significantly more large CDR3 similarity clusters arose among expanded TCRs than among controls.

This clonotype has more than one count but fewer than ten. Its antigen is unknown. Time point here: patch test 1, 2 weeks after DPC sensitization. Specified treatment: therapeutic diphenylcyclopropenone sensitization with weekly scalp DPC. As the library was built, unique molecular identifiers were attached to individual cDNA molecules. Each CDR3 protein is one row after TCRdb ran MiXCR on the RACE reads. The repertoire has fewer than 130,000 distinct CDR3 sequences, approximately 10% of them found once; the top ten carry approximately 4%. The germline V gene encodes CDR1 SGHNT and CDR2 YYREEE (reference sequence). The V end lost 0 bases, the J end lost 1 base, and 8 bases lay between the germline ends. This CDR3 has 14 amino acids.

This sequence originates from a woman in her thirties or forties with alopecia areata. Some clones in this sample may be carry-over from other donors' samples. The rearrangement links TRBV5-4 to TRBJ2-7; D is undetermined. Sequenced here: whole blood, sampled in connection with sensitization to the hapten diphenylcyclopropenone (DPC). The CDR3 reads CASSLGTASYEQYF. The CDR3 DNA reads TGTGCCAGCAGCTTGGGGACCGCTTCCTACGAGCAGTACTTC. Full variable domain (remainder filled in from reference TRBV5-4 and TRBJ2-7): ETGVTQSPTHLIKTRGQQVTLRCSSQSGHNTVSWYQQALGQGPQFIFQYYREEENGRGNFPPRFSGLQFPNYSSELNVNALELDDSALYLCASSLGTASYEQYFGPGTRLTVT.